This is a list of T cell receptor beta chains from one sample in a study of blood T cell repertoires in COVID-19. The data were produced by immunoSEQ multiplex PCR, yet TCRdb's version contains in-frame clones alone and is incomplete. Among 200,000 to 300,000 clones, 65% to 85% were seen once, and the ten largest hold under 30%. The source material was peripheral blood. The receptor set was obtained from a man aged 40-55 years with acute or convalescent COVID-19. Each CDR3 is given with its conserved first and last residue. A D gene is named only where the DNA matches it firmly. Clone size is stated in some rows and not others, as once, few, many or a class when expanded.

CASSPRGPEAFF	TGTGCCAGCAGTCCACGGGGTCCTGAAGCTTTCTTT	TRBV12-3/TRBV12-4	-	TRBJ1-1	-
CASSLEAGRSYEQYF	TGCGCCAGCAGCTTGGAAGCAGGTCGTTCCTACGAGCAGTACTTC	TRBV5-1	-	TRBJ2-7	-
CASSLVLRTGELFF	TGTGCCAGCAGCTTAGTGCTCCGGACCGGGGAGCTGTTTTTT	TRBV5-6	-	TRBJ2-2	-
CASSLDGTVNTEAFF	TGCGCCAGCAGCTTGGACGGGACAGTGAACACTGAAGCTTTCTTT	TRBV5-1	TRBD1	TRBJ1-1	-
CASSAGGPEETQYF	TGCGCCAGCAGTGCGGGAGGGCCGGAAGAGACCCAGTACTTC	TRBV10-2	TRBD2	TRBJ2-5	few
CASSQRTDWPEQFF	TGCGCCAGCAGCCAACGTACCGACTGGCCAGAGCAGTTCTTC	TRBV4-1	-	TRBJ2-1	-
CASSQPGVYGYTF	TGTGCCAGCAGCCAACCGGGGGTATATGGCTACACCTTC	TRBV3-1/TRBV3-2	-	TRBJ1-2	once
CASSFRGTSVGTQYF	TGTGCCAGCAGCTTTAGGGGCACCTCCGTTGGGACCCAGTACTTC	TRBV13	-	TRBJ2-5	-
CAISETERDGYTF	TGTGCCATCAGTGAAACCGAACGCGATGGCTACACCTTC	TRBV10-3	-	TRBJ1-2	-
CASSLGGTTRGYTF	TGTGCCAGCAGCCTCGGAGGAACCACGCGTGGCTACACCTTC	TRBV3-1/TRBV3-2	-	TRBJ1-2	-
CASSPRGGASGNTIYF	TGCGCCAGCAGCCCCCGAGGAGGGGCCTCTGGAAACACCATATATTTT	TRBV4-1	-	TRBJ1-3	-
CASSLEGGPLEPQHF	TGTGCCAGCAGCTTAGAAGGGGGACCCCTAGAGCCCCAGCATTTT	TRBV7-8	-	TRBJ1-5	-
CASSRSGIYGYTF	TGTGCCAGCAGCCGCTCGGGGATCTATGGCTACACCTTC	TRBV12-3/TRBV12-4	-	TRBJ1-2	few
CASSLRTVYGYTF	TGTGCCAGCAGCTTGAGGACAGTCTATGGCTACACCTTC	TRBV5-4	-	TRBJ1-2	-
CASSLEQGFYGYTF	TGTGCCAGCAGCTTAGAACAGGGGTTTTATGGCTACACCTTC	TRBV7-9	TRBD1	TRBJ1-2	-
CASSQGAGNSPLHF	TGTGCCAGCTCACAGGGGGCGGGCAATTCACCCCTCCACTTT	TRBV18	TRBD1	TRBJ1-6	-
CASSGTSGPLLLDTQYF	TGCGCCAGCTCCGGGACTAGCGGCCCCCTTTTATTAGATACGCAGTATTTT	TRBV5-1	TRBD2	TRBJ2-3	-
CSVPTGPGGSFGYTF	TGCAGCGTTCCGACCGGACCAGGAGGGTCCTTCGGCTACACCTTC	TRBV29-1	-	TRBJ1-2	-
CASSFPGPGANVLTF	TGCGCCAGCAGCTTCCCAGGGCCTGGGGCCAACGTCCTGACTTTC	TRBV5-1	-	TRBJ2-6	-
CASKNRRGPSHEQYF	TGTGCCAGCAAGAATAGGAGGGGGCCCTCCCACGAGCAGTACTTC	TRBV2	-	TRBJ2-7	-
CATSRGTGGELFF	TGTGCCACCAGCCGAGGGACTGGCGGGGAGCTGTTTTTT	TRBV15	-	TRBJ2-2	once
CASSYGEGDQPQHF	TGTGCCAGCAGTTACGGGGAGGGGGATCAGCCCCAGCATTTT	TRBV6-2/TRBV6-3	-	TRBJ1-5	-
CASSIRGPGTAGANYGYTF	TGTGCCAGCTCCATCCGGGGCCCCGGGACAGCGGGCGCTAACTATGGCTACACCTTC	TRBV18	TRBD1	TRBJ1-2	-
CASSFNRDNEQFF	TGTGCCAGCAGCTTTAACAGGGACAATGAGCAGTTCTTC	TRBV5-5	-	TRBJ2-1	-
CASSLSWYTGQGEETQYF	TGTGCCAGCAGCTTGTCTTGGTATACGGGACAGGGCGAAGAGACCCAGTACTTC	TRBV5-5	TRBD1	TRBJ2-5	-
CASSSVGGRMNTEAFF	TGTGCCAGCAGCTCCGTCGGGGGTCGCATGAACACTGAAGCTTTCTTT	TRBV7-2	-	TRBJ1-1	once
CASSPSRSELNTEAFF	TGTGCCAGCTCACCATCGAGATCGGAGTTGAACACTGAAGCTTTCTTT	TRBV18	-	TRBJ1-1	-
CASSEAGPPYPQHF	TGTGCCAGCAGTGAAGCCGGTCCCCCATATCCCCAGCATTTT	TRBV6-1	-	TRBJ1-5	-
CASSDQGWTEAFF	TGTGCCAGCAGTGACCAGGGTTGGACTGAAGCTTTCTTT	TRBV2	-	TRBJ1-1	-
CASSWASSGSEQFF	TGCGCCAGCAGCTGGGCGAGTAGCGGGAGTGAGCAGTTCTTC	TRBV5-1	TRBD2	TRBJ2-1	-
CASSWGLYNEQFF	TGTGCCAGCAGCTGGGGACTTTACAATGAGCAGTTCTTC	TRBV28	-	TRBJ2-1	once
CASSFEGRTDTQYF	TGTGCCAGCAGCTTTGAAGGGAGAACAGATACGCAGTATTTT	TRBV5-5	-	TRBJ2-3	-
CASSLGGQGHQPQHF	TGTGCCAGCAGCTTAGGGGGACAGGGCCATCAGCCCCAGCATTTT	TRBV7-2	TRBD1	TRBJ1-5	medium-sized
CASNEGQSDSAFF	TGTGCCAGCAATGAAGGACAGTCGGATAGTGCTTTCTTT	TRBV6-1	-	TRBJ1-1	-
CASSLVTQETQYF	TGTGCCAGCAGCTTGGTGACACAAGAGACCCAGTACTTC	TRBV5-4	-	TRBJ2-5	-
CAWTRSSGISYNEQFF	TGTGCCTGGACCCGTTCTAGCGGGATCTCCTACAATGAGCAGTTCTTC	TRBV30	TRBD2	TRBJ2-1	-
CAWDLAERYNEQFF	TGTGCCTGGGACCTAGCGGAACGCTACAATGAGCAGTTCTTC	TRBV30	TRBD2	TRBJ2-1	-